Following are 17 T cell receptor beta chains from one sample sequenced in a study of T cells in Graves' hyperthyroidism and ophthalmopathy. Authors of the study amplified TCR beta CDR3 regions from RNA transcripts. The primer set for the first-round RT-PCR of the TCR CDR3 was HTBI. TCRdb re-derived calls from the multiplex PCR reads in MiXCR, one entry per CDR3 protein. Seen here are 700,000 or so distinct CDR3 sequences, 16% observed once, and the top ten hold approximately 8.4%. The sample taken for sequencing was blood. Source of these receptors: a man between 18 and 35 years old with Graves' hyperthyroidism.

V gene TRBV5-4 combines with J gene TRBJ2-7; 8 bases fit TRBD2. CDR1 SGHNT and CDR2 YYREEE come from the germline V gene (reference sequence). The CDR3 runs to 15 residues. Trimming took 4 bases from V and 0 from J; bases not matched to a gene: 6. Here the CDR3 DNA reads TGTGCCAGCAGCGCTAGCGGGTTGAGCTCCTACGAGCAGTACTTC. Residues: CASSASGLSSYEQYF.

This clonotype has just a few counts. V is TRBV20-1 and J is TRBJ2-3, with TRBD2 identical over 10 bases. The CDR3 is 15 residues long. V lost 6 bases to trimming and J lost 0 bases; unmatched junction nucleotides: 6. Germline CDR1 and CDR2: DFQATT and SNEGSKA (reference sequence). The CDR3 here is CSATGTSVSTDTQYF. The DNA for the CDR3 is TGCAGTGCAACCGGGACTAGCGTTAGCACAGATACGCAGTATTTT.

At least ten counts were recorded for this clonotype. The chain links TRBV6-1 to TRBJ1-1; D unresolved. The V end was cut by 1 base, the J end by 2 bases, with 8 bases between. The CDR3 length is 14 residues. Germline CDR1 is MNHNS and CDR2 is SASEGT. CDR3 region: CASSEGLGNTEAFF. The CDR3, as DNA: TGTGCCAGCAGTGAAGGACTGGGTAACACTGAAGCTTTCTTT.

This clonotype was seen at least ten times. The gene calls are TRBV12-3 or TRBV12-4 and TRBJ2-7; 9 bases align to TRBD1. The CDR3 loop spans 14 amino acids. V was clipped by 4 bases and J by 6 bases; unmatched bases: 7. Here the CDR3 reads CASSSGTGWVEQYF. Written as DNA, the CDR3 is TGTGCCAGCAGTTCCGGGACAGGGTGGGTCGAGCAGTACTTC.

The chain is built from TRBV7-9 and TRBJ1-4; D gene ambiguous. V was pared by 6 bases and J by 8 bases, with 16 bases between. The CDR3 spans 14 residues. Germline V gene sequence: CDR1 SEHNR, CDR2 FQNEAQ (reference sequence). The DNA for the CDR3 is TGTGCCAGCAGACCCCACGAGGGAGTCGAAAAACTGTTTTTT. Translating gives CASRPHEGVEKLFF.

This clonotype was seen only a few times. This chain joins TRBV4-1 and TRBJ1-5; D is uncertain. The ends were cut back, 1 base at V and 5 bases at J, with 9 bases in the middle. Germline-derived CDR1 and CDR2 are MGHRA and YSYEKL. There are 14 residues in the CDR3. The CDR3 DNA reads TGCGCCAGCAGCCAAGTCCGGGTAGATCAGCCCCAGCATTTT. Translating it yields CASSQVRVDQPQHF.

This clonotype has ten or more counts. CDR3: CASKRGDGNIQYF. CDR3 sequence (DNA): TGTGCCAGCAAGAGGGGTGACGGAAACATTCAGTACTTC. V gene TRBV28 combines with J gene TRBJ2-4; D might be TRBD1 or TRBD2, each matching 5 bases. Germline V gene data show CDR1 as MDHEN and CDR2 as SYDVKM. CDR3 length: 13 amino acids. V lost 7 bases to trimming and J lost 6 bases, with 13 bases between them.

This clonotype was recorded many times. The chain uses TRBV28 and TRBJ2-5, with 8 bases lining up with TRBD1. This CDR3 contains 14 residues. The V segment lost 5 bases and the J segment 3 bases; nucleotides outside the gene matches: 5. Germline lookup yields CDR1 MDHEN and CDR2 SYDVKM. The CDR3 sequence is CASSGAGGEETQYF. DNA for the CDR3: TGTGCCAGCAGTGGGGCAGGGGGCGAAGAGACCCAGTACTTC.

The rearrangement joins TRBV20-1 to TRBJ1-3; D remains ambiguous. V lost 6 bases to trimming and J lost 2 bases, with 5 bases between them. This CDR3 comprises 11 residues. Germline CDR1 reads DFQATT; CDR2 reads SNEGSKA (reference sequence). The CDR3 region is CSAGTGNTIYF. The CDR3 bases are TGCAGTGCAGGGACTGGAAACACCATATATTTT.

This clonotype was counted at least ten times. The chain carries TRBV6-1 and TRBJ2-7; D is unresolved. The CDR3 is 15 amino acids. Looked up from germline, CDR1 is MNHNS and CDR2 is SASEGT. Deletions cut 6 bases from V and 4 bases from J, with 19 bases between. The CDR3 nucleotides read TGTGCCAGCAGGATCGGGCCTCGACCAGATTACGAGCAGTACTTC. Translating gives CASRIGPRPDYEQYF.

This clonotype has ten or more counts. An end of the junction does not agree with germline; a read error may underlie this. The chain links TRBV2 to TRBJ2-1; 7 bases agree with TRBD2. Germline loops: CDR1 SNHLY, CDR2 FYNNEI. The CDR3 is made up of 15 amino acids. The CDR3 coding sequence is TGTGCCAGCAGCGAAGCGGGATTGTCCTACAATGAGCAGTTCTTC. This translates into CASSEAGLSYNEQFF.

CDR3 protein: CASSVEGGGYNEQFF. DNA of the CDR3: TGTGCCAGCAGCGTAGAGGGAGGGGGGTACAATGAGCAGTTCTTC. The chain joins TRBV9 to TRBJ2-1; TRBD2 is a possible D gene (7 bases). The CDR3 sequence is 15 residues long. V was trimmed by 0 bases and J by 4 bases, leaving 11 bases between them. Germline-derived CDR1 and CDR2 are SGDLS and YYNGEE.

This clonotype has ten or more counts. V gene TRBV30 combines with J gene TRBJ2-7; unclear D gene. Germline lookup yields CDR1 GTSNPN and CDR2 SVGIG (reference sequence). The CDR3 is made up of 14 amino acids. V lost 3 bases and J lost 2, with 14 bases in between. The CDR3 reads CAWREPGRTYEQYF. CDR3 DNA: TGTGCCTGGAGGGAGCCCGGGCGGACCTACGAGCAGTACTTC.

V and J are TRBV6-1 and TRBJ2-2; possibly TRBD2 for D (7 bases). CDR1 and CDR2 (germline): MNHNS, SASEGT. Trimming removed 7 bases at V and 4 bases at J, with 22 bases between. The CDR3 contains 17 residues. The DNA for the CDR3 is TGTGCCAGCACCAAGGGACGAGGGGGAGGGGTCACCGGGGAGCTGTTTTTT. Protein: CASTKGRGGGVTGELFF.

CDR3 amino acids: CASSSLSEDQPQHF. The DNA for the CDR3 is TGTGCCAGCAGCTCACTATCGGAAGATCAGCCCCAGCATTTT. The chain recombines TRBV7-9 with TRBJ1-5; D gene unclear. Germline values: CDR1 SEHNR, CDR2 FQNEAQ (reference sequence). The CDR3 has 14 amino acids. Trimming stripped 4 bases from V and 5 bases from J, with 12 bases between.

This clonotype was seen only a few times. The chain couples TRBV19 to TRBJ2-1; 9 nucleotides match TRBD2. The CDR3 sequence is 15 residues long. After removal of 3 bases from V and 3 bases from J, the junction contained 3 bases not matched to a gene. Germline V gene sequence: CDR1 LNHDA, CDR2 SQIVND (reference sequence). As DNA, the CDR3 is TGTGCCAGTAGTATTAGCGGGAGCTTCTACAATGAGCAGTTCTTC. Amino acid sequence: CASSISGSFYNEQFF.

This clonotype appeared many times. The J gene is TRBJ2-5, the V gene TRBV28; 11 bases agree with TRBD2. The CDR3 spans 15 residues. V was clipped by 5 bases and J by 3 bases; unmatched bases: 5. Germline V lookup: CDR1 MDHEN, CDR2 SYDVKM. The CDR3 sequence: CASSDSGRGKETQYF. CDR3 DNA sequence: TGTGCCAGCAGTGATAGCGGGAGGGGGAAAGAGACCCAGTACTTC. Using reference TRBV28 and TRBJ2-5 for the parts outside the CDR3, the full variable domain is DVKVTQSSRYLVKRTGEKVFLECVQDMDHENMFWYRQDPGLGLRLIYFSYDVKMKEKGDIPEGYSVSREKKERFSLILESASTNQTSMYLCASSDSGRGKETQYFGPGTRLLVL.